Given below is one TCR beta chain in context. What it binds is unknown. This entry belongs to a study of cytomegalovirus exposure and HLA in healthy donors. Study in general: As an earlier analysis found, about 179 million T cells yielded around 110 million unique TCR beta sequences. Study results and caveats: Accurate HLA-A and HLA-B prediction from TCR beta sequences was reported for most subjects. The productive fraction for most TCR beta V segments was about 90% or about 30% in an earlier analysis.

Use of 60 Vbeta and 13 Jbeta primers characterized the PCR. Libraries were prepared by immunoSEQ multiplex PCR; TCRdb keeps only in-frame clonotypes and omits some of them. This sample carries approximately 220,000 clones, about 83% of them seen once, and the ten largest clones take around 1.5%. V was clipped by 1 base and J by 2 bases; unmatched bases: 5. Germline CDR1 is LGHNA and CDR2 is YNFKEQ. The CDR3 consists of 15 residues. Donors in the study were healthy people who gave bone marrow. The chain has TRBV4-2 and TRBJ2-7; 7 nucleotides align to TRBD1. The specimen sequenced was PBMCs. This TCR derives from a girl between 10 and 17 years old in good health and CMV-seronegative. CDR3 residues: CASSQARQGTYEQYF. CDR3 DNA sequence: TGTGCCAGCAGCCAAGCCCGACAGGGAACCTACGAGCAGTACTTC.